The sequence of this T cell receptor beta chain was determined in a study of early T cells in non-severe SARS-CoV-2 infection. TCRdb itself ran the 5' RACE reads through MiXCR, one entry per CDR3 protein. The table includes about 56,000 distinct CDR3 sequences, roughly 10% detected once. This clonotype was detected only a few times. The CDR3 extends over 13 amino acids. Germline V lookup: CDR1 SQVTM, CDR2 ANQGSEA. V was clipped by 7 bases and J by 5 bases, with 17 bases between them. The clonotype comes from an adult who was a healthcare worker with PCR-confirmed SARS-CoV-2 infection or an uninfected control (not recorded which). Sequencing was carried out using whole blood. V is TRBV29-1 and J is TRBJ1-2; TRBD1 is a possible D gene (5 bases). DNA of the CDR3: TGCAGCGCCGAAACTGGGGCGGCTTATGGCTACACCTTC. Translated, it gives CSAETGAAYGYTF.